A single sample gave rise to the 21 T cell receptor beta chains below, sequenced in a study of a mutant IDH1 vaccine in newly diagnosed glioma. The time point here: baseline, week 1 (first vaccination visit). The treatment: pre-vaccination baseline after standard-of-care therapy. Clones were sequenced by immunoSEQ multiplex PCR, and TCRdb holds only the in-frame ones, with some missing. The sample includes about 35,000 clones, 88% of them seen just once. Sequencing used PBMCs, obtained from a glioma patient treated with radiotherapy, temozolomide or both. The receptor source for this set is a woman aged 40 to 50 with glioma.

The chain couples TRBV7-9 to TRBJ1-4, with unresolved D. V shed 5 bases and J shed 0 bases, with 13 bases lying between them. This CDR3 is 16 amino acids long. CDR1 is SEHNR and CDR2 is FQNEAQ in the germline V gene (reference sequence). DNA for the CDR3: TGTGCCAGCAGCCCGTCTTCTATTACAACTAATGAAAAACTGTTTTTT. It specifies CASSPSSITTNEKLFF. The full variable domain, its missing parts supplied by reference TRBV7-9 and TRBJ1-4, is DTGVSQNPRHKITKRGQNVTFRCDPISEHNRLYWYRQTLGQGPEFLTYFQNEAQLEKSRLLSDRFSAERPKGSFSTLEIQRTEQGDSAMYLCASSPSSITTNEKLFFGSGTQLSVL.

This rearrangement joins TRBV2 to TRBJ1-5; a possible D gene is TRBD1 (5 bases). Trimming took off 7 bases at V and 2 bases at J, with 12 bases between the two ends. This CDR3 has 14 amino acids. Germline loops: CDR1 SNHLY, CDR2 FYNNEI. DNA of the CDR3: TGTGCCAGCACCCCGTGGGGGGGCAATCAGCCCCAGCATTTT. Its translation is CASTPWGGNQPQHF.

This chain connects TRBV19 to TRBJ1-1; D perhaps matches TRBD1 (6 bases). V lost 6 bases to trimming and J lost 1 base, with 9 bases between them. The CDR3 covers 13 residues. Per germline, CDR1 LNHDA and CDR2 SQIVND (reference sequence). CDR3 DNA: TGTGCCAGTAGAGGACAGCCGAACACTGAAGCTTTCTTT. As protein: CASRGQPNTEAFF.

The rearrangement joins TRBV29-1 to TRBJ2-2; D is perhaps TRBD1 (6 bases). The CDR3 is 14 residues long. Germline CDR1 SQVTM, CDR2 ANQGSEA. The germline V and J ends were trimmed by 1 base and 1 base, with 7 bases remaining between them. The CDR3 nucleotides are TGCAGCGTTGAAGCGACAGGGAACACCGGGGAGCTGTTTTTT. This sequence encodes CSVEATGNTGELFF.

V gene TRBV6-5 combines with J gene TRBJ1-2; D gene unclear. This CDR3 region has 12 residues. V gave up 6 bases and J gave up 3 bases, with 8 bases separating them. Germline V gives CDR1 MNHEY, CDR2 SVGAGI. CDR3 in DNA: TGTGCCAGCAGCGGGCCCGACTATGGCTACACCTTC. It encodes CASSGPDYGYTF.

CDR3 DNA: TGTGCCAGAAATAGGATCGGCTCCTACGAGCAGTACTTC. Translation: CARNRIGSYEQYF. The chain carries TRBV2 and TRBJ2-7; no reliable D call. Germline CDR1 reads SNHLY; CDR2 reads FYNNEI. The CDR3 loop spans 13 amino acids. The V gene lost 9 bases and the J gene lost 0 bases, with 12 bases spanning the gap.

The genes are TRBV30 and TRBJ1-4; 8 bases are a match to TRBD1. CDR3 length equals 14 residues. In germline, CDR1 is GTSNPN, CDR2 SVGIG (reference sequence). Germline trimming cut 8 bases from V and 0 bases from J; bases unmatched to any gene: 5. CDR3 amino acids: CAGKDRATNEKLFF. As DNA, the CDR3 is TGTGCCGGAAAGGACAGGGCAACTAATGAAAAACTGTTTTTT.

The chain has TRBV15 and TRBJ1-4; the D gene is possibly TRBD1 (5 bases). The V gene's germline CDR1 is LNHNV and CDR2 YYDKDF (reference sequence). There are 15 residues in the CDR3. The V end was cut by 0 bases, the J end by 7 bases, with 12 bases between. The CDR3 sequence is CATSRDPGAGEKLFF. As DNA, the CDR3 is TGTGCCACCAGCAGAGATCCCGGGGCAGGTGAAAAACTGTTTTTT. The full variable domain, its missing parts supplied by reference TRBV15 and TRBJ1-4, is DAMVIQNPRYQVTQFGKPVTLSCSQTLNHNVMYWYQQKSSQAPKLLFHYYDKDFNNEADTPDNFQSRRPNTSFCFLDIRSPGLGDTAMYLCATSRDPGAGEKLFFGSGTQLSVL.

Only one count was recorded for this clone. The chain joins TRBV5-8 to TRBJ2-1; 16 bases are a match to TRBD2. Germline CDR1 SGHTS, CDR2 YDEGEE. V shed 9 bases and J 8 bases; nucleotides not matched to a gene: 17. CDR3 size: 18 residues. CDR3 nucleotide sequence: TGTGCCACCCGGCCGGGACAGGGACTAGCGGGAGGGGGGGATGAGCAGTTCTTC. It is translated as CATRPGQGLAGGGDEQFF.

This chain uses TRBV5-6 with TRBJ1-1; D uncertain. Germline V gene lookup returns CDR1 SGHDT and CDR2 YYEEEE. The length of the CDR3 is 14 residues. V dropped 4 bases and J dropped 7 bases, with 17 bases sitting between them. DNA of the CDR3: TGTGCCAGCAGCCCGGATGGGCCCCGGGGTGAAGCTTTCTTT. Its translation is CASSPDGPRGEAFF.

The chain is built from TRBV9 and TRBJ2-3; 7 bases are shared with TRBD2. CDR3 size: 15 residues. Germline-derived CDR1 and CDR2 are SGDLS and YYNGEE. V dropped 3 bases and J dropped 4; count of bases not matched to a gene: 8. CDR3 sequence reads: CASSESGASSDTQYF. Here the CDR3 DNA reads TGTGCCAGCAGCGAGAGCGGGGCCTCCTCAGATACGCAGTATTTT.

The chain carries TRBV6-5 and TRBJ2-3; the match to TRBD2 covers 8 bases. The CDR3 totals 16 residues. V dropped 3 bases and J dropped 4; count of bases not matched to a gene: 9. Germline CDR1 MNHEY, CDR2 SVGAGI. CDR3: CASSYQAGGGADTQYF. CDR3 nucleotides: TGTGCCAGCAGTTATCAGGCGGGGGGCGGAGCAGATACGCAGTATTTT.

The chain carries TRBV30 and TRBJ1-1; perhaps TRBD1 as D (5 bases). Germline values: CDR1 GTSNPN, CDR2 SVGIG (reference sequence). The V gene lost 0 bases and the J gene lost 5 bases, with 10 bases spanning the gap. The CDR3 runs to 13 residues. In DNA form, the CDR3 reads TGTGCCTGGAGTGTATCAGGGAGAACTGAAGCTTTCTTT. Its protein product is CAWSVSGRTEAFF.

The chain links TRBV28 to TRBJ1-5, with D maybe TRBD1 (6 bases). This CDR3 is 16 amino acids long. The V gene's germline CDR1 is MDHEN and CDR2 SYDVKM. The V and J ends lost 2 bases and 1 base respectively, with 12 bases between them. This CDR3 is CASSLSGGGSNQPQHF. Here the CDR3 DNA reads TGTGCCAGCAGTTTAAGTGGAGGGGGGAGCAATCAGCCCCAGCATTTT.

This clone was detected once. The genes are TRBV5-1 and TRBJ2-7; tentative D call: TRBD2 (6 bases). Trimming stripped 2 bases from V and 2 bases from J, with 11 bases between. This CDR3 has 14 residues. Germline assignment: CDR1 SGHRS and CDR2 YFSETQ. CDR3 sequence: CASSFGGFAYEQYF. DNA of the CDR3: TGCGCCAGCAGCTTTGGAGGGTTCGCCTACGAGCAGTACTTC.

The chain couples TRBV15 to TRBJ2-1; the match to TRBD1 covers 7 bases. From germline, CDR1 is LNHNV and CDR2 YYDKDF (reference sequence). V gave up 6 bases and J gave up 5 bases; unmatched junction bases: 10. The CDR3 extends over 15 amino acids. The CDR3 DNA is TGTGCCACCAGGGAAACAGGGGTTAGGGACAATGAGCAGTTCTTC. It encodes CATRETGVRDNEQFF.

J is TRBJ2-1 and V is TRBV25-1; TRBD2 is a possible D gene (6 bases). Between the trimmed V and J ends, which lost 5 bases and 4 bases, there was a span of 15 bases. The CDR3 runs to 15 residues. Germline V gene sequence: CDR1 MGHDK, CDR2 SYGVNS. In DNA form, the CDR3 reads TGTGCCAGCAGTTTAGGCGGGGACTCATACAATGAGCAGTTCTTC. Amino acids: CASSLGGDSYNEQFF.

The chain couples TRBV19 to TRBJ1-2, with 8 bases lining up with TRBD1. Germline V CDR1 and CDR2: LNHDA, SQIVND (reference sequence). V dropped 7 bases and J dropped 5; count of bases not matched to a gene: 9. The CDR3 totals 14 residues. CDR3 loop: CASTTHRGSYGYTF. CDR3 bases: TGTGCCAGTACTACTCACAGGGGGTCGTATGGCTACACCTTC.

The V and J genes are TRBV5-6 and TRBJ1-1; 9 positions match TRBD1. This CDR3 region has 16 residues. Looked up from germline, CDR1 is SGHDT and CDR2 is YYEEEE. V shed 1 base and J 4 bases; nucleotides not matched to a gene: 8. CDR3 DNA sequence: TGTGCCAGCAGCTTGTTCAGGGACAGGGAAGGCACTGAAGCTTTCTTT. Its protein is CASSLFRDREGTEAFF.

This clone was counted once. The rearrangement links TRBV15 to TRBJ2-7; D gene unclear. CDR3 length: 12 residues. V was shortened by 0 bases and J by 3 bases, with 3 bases between the two germline ends. Germline V gives CDR1 LNHNV, CDR2 YYDKDF (reference sequence). This chain's CDR3 is CATSRESYEQYF. The DNA for the CDR3 is TGTGCCACCAGCAGAGAGAGCTACGAGCAGTACTTC.

The rearrangement uses TRBV6-1 and TRBJ2-3; unclear D gene. CDR3 size: 16 residues. Trimming removed 4 bases from V and 0 bases from J, with 14 bases in between. Germline V gives CDR1 MNHNS, CDR2 SASEGT. For the CDR3, the DNA is TGTGCCAGCAGTGTCTACCGGGCCCCGAGCACAGATACGCAGTATTTT. Its protein is CASSVYRAPSTDTQYF.